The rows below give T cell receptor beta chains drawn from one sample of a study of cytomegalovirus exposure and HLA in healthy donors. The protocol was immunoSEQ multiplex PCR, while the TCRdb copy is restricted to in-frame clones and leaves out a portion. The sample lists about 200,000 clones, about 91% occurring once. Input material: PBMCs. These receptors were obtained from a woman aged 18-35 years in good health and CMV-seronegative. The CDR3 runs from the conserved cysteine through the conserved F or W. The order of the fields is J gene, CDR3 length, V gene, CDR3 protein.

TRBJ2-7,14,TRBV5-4,CASSPGGAYYEQYF
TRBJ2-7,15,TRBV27,CASSLRGQSNYEQYF
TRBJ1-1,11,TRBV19,CASSIGGEAFF
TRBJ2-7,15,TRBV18,CASSPFGTGSGEQYF
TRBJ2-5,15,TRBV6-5,CASSYSWTGGETQYF
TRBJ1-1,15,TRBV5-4,CASSSAQAANTEAFF
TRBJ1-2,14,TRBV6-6,CASSYATGGDGYTF
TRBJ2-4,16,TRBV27,CASSLRSAGAKNIQYF
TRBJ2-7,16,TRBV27,CASSLYGALPNYEQYF
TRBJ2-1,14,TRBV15,CATSRGFEGNEQFF
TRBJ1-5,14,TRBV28,CASTFGEGNQPQHF
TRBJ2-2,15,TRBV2,CASSEWASGGGELFF
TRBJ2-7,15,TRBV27,CASSEIAGAAYEQYF
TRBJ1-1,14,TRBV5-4,CASSPTQGDGEAFF
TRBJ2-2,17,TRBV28,CASSYPSGTPNTGELFF
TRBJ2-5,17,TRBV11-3,CASSLGGTSGRGETQYF
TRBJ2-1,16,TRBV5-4,CASREEKGWVYNEQFF
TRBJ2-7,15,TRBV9,CASSVAGQGGYEQYF
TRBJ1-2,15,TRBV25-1,CASSELRTGVGGYTF
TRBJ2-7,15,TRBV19,CASRPPPPGGREQYF
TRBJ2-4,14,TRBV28,CASSIPGTKNIQYF
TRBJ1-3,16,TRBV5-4,CASSLEAGQTGNTIYF
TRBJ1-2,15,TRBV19,CASSNRQGPARGYTF
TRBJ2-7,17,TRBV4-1,CASSQGLRGGTTYEQYF
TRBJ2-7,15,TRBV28,CASSFDRAGAYEQYF
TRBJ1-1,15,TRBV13,CASSLGNKVLSEAFF
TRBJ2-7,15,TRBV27,CASSLDRDSSYEQYF
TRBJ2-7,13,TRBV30,CAWSVSSGYEQYF
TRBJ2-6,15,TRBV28,CASSLTGAGANVLTF
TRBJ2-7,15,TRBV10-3,CAISETSGRRYEQYF
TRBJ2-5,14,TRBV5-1,CASSFGTLQETQYF
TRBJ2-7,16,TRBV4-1,CASSQTPSGMAYEQYF
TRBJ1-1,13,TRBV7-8,CASSLTGNTEAFF
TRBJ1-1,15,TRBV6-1,CASSMDRDLNTEAFF
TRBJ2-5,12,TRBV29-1,CSVQADQETQYF
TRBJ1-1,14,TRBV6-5,CASSYSTGVTEAFF
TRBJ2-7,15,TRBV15,CATSRRTSGSYEQYF
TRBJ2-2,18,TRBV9,CASSKAATGSLNTGELFF
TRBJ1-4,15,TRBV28,CASRITGQFNEKLFF
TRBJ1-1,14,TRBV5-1,CASSSIPGQGEAFF
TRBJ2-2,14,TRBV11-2,CASSLARGRGELFF
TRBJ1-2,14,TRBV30,CAWSVLGQIYGYTF
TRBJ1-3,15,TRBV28,CASSPDRGHGNTIYF
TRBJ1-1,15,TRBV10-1,CASSAHAGGDTEAFF
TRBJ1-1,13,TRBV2,CASSELKNTEAFF
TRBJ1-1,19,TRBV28,CASKQVGGGRGLKNTEAFF
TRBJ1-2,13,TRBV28,CASTSAGDYGYTF